This is a list of T cell receptor beta chains from one sample in a study of cytomegalovirus exposure and HLA in healthy donors. Data came from immunoSEQ multiplex PCR; TCRdb stores just in-frame clones and leaves some out. This sample carries under 150,000 clones, approximately 72% of them seen once, and the ten largest clones take about 2.6%. Sequencing used PBMCs. The receptors were gathered from a human donor in good health. CDR3s include the opening cysteine and the closing phenylalanine or tryptophan. The order of the fields is CDR3 length, V gene, J gene, CDR3 protein.

len: 13
v_gene: TRBV2
j_gene: TRBJ2-1
CDR3aa: CASRADSYNEQFF

len: 13
v_gene: TRBV5-6
j_gene: TRBJ2-3
CDR3aa: CASSLGHTDTQYF

len: 15
v_gene: TRBV6-5
j_gene: TRBJ2-7
CDR3aa: CASRRQVVGDYEQYF

len: 15
v_gene: TRBV7-2
j_gene: TRBJ2-1
CDR3aa: CASSLGQGFTSEQFF

len: 17
v_gene: TRBV7-8
j_gene: TRBJ1-1
CDR3aa: CASSHIPGQDMNTEAFF

len: 11
v_gene: TRBV20-1
j_gene: TRBJ1-1
CDR3aa: CSARMTGEAFF

len: 15
v_gene: TRBV9
j_gene: TRBJ2-1
CDR3aa: CASSARGGPVNEQFF

len: 14
v_gene: TRBV4-3
j_gene: TRBJ2-7
CDR3aa: CASSRRVGEYEQYF

len: 13
v_gene: TRBV30
j_gene: TRBJ2-1
CDR3aa: CAWSVLAGSEQFF

len: 15
v_gene: TRBV29-1
j_gene: TRBJ2-1
CDR3aa: CSVAGGPRRVNEQFF

len: 14
v_gene: TRBV4-2
j_gene: TRBJ1-1
CDR3aa: CASSQDRDSTGAFF

len: 14
v_gene: TRBV2
j_gene: TRBJ1-5
CDR3aa: CASRAGGVYQPQHF

len: 13
v_gene: TRBV7-7
j_gene: TRBJ2-2
CDR3aa: CASSSGIAGELFF

len: 14
v_gene: TRBV2
j_gene: TRBJ2-1
CDR3aa: CASCRDRTYNEQFF

len: 15
v_gene: TRBV5-5
j_gene: TRBJ2-7
CDR3aa: CASSLEAGGTYEQYF

len: 13
v_gene: TRBV7-2
j_gene: TRBJ2-1
CDR3aa: CASSPDRYNEQFF

len: 16
v_gene: TRBV6-6
j_gene: TRBJ2-3
CDR3aa: CASSELAGGSTHTQYF

len: 15
v_gene: TRBV7-2
j_gene: TRBJ2-1
CDR3aa: CASSFPGLPYNEQFF

len: 15
v_gene: TRBV9
j_gene: TRBJ2-1
CDR3aa: CASSVIAGTHNEQFF

len: 16
v_gene: TRBV5-4
j_gene: TRBJ1-6
CDR3aa: CASSQGDRGYNSPLHF

len: 20
v_gene: TRBV23-1
j_gene: TRBJ2-1
CDR3aa: CASSLTHGTSGSKSVNEQFF

len: 13
v_gene: TRBV2
j_gene: TRBJ1-3
CDR3aa: CASVRDRGDTIYF

len: 16
v_gene: TRBV7-9
j_gene: TRBJ2-5
CDR3aa: CSSSLEVGGLEETQYF

len: 15
v_gene: TRBV2
j_gene: TRBJ1-6
CDR3aa: CASSEAAGGNSPLHF

len: 14
v_gene: TRBV7-9
j_gene: TRBJ2-7
CDR3aa: CASSLRTGPYEQYF

len: 19
v_gene: TRBV12-5
j_gene: TRBJ1-2
CDR3aa: CASGLVSGGGGSQIYGYTF

len: 14
v_gene: TRBV7-2
j_gene: TRBJ2-1
CDR3aa: CASSSRLAVHEQFF

len: 16
v_gene: TRBV4-3
j_gene: TRBJ1-4
CDR3aa: CASSQVGQGANEKLFF

len: 15
v_gene: TRBV2
j_gene: TRBJ1-2
CDR3aa: CASSEALRGVNGYTF

len: 14
v_gene: TRBV5-1
j_gene: TRBJ1-4
CDR3aa: CASNRGRSDEKLFF